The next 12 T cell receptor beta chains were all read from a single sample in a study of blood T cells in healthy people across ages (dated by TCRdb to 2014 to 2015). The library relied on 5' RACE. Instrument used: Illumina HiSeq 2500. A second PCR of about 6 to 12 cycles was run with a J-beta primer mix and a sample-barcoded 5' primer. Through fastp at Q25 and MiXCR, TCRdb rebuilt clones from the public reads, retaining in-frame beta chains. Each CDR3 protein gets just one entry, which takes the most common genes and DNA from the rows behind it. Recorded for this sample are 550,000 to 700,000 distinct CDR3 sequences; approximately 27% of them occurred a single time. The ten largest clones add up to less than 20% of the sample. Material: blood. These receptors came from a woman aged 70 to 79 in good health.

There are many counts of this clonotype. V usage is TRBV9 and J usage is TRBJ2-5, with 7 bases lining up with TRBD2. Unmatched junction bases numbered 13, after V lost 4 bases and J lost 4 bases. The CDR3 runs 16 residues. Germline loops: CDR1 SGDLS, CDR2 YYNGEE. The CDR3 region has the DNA TGTGCCAGCAGCTCCTCTACGGGATCGGGAGGAGAGACCCAGTACTTC. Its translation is CASSSSTGSGGETQYF.

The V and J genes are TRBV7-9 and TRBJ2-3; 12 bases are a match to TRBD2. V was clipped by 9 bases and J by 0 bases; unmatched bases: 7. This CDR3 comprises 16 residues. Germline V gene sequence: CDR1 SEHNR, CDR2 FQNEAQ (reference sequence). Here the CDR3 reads CASGLAGHTSTDTQYF. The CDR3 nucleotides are TGTGCCAGTGGACTAGCGGGGCACACTAGCACAGATACGCAGTATTTT.

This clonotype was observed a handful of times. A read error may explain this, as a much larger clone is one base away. This chain's CDR3 is CASSVTRGSEFF. In nucleotides, the CDR3 is TGTGCCAGCAGCGTGACCCGGGGATCGGAGTTCTTC. The rearrangement joins TRBV5-6 to TRBJ2-1; a weak D match, TRBD2 (5 bases). This CDR3 region has 12 residues. Germline CDR1 reads SGHDT; CDR2 reads YYEEEE. V was pared by 4 bases and J by 14 bases, with 16 bases between.

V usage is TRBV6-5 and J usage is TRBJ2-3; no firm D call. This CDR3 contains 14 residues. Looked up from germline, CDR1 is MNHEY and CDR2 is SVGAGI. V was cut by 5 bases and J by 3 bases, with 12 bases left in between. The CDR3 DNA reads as TGTGCCAGCAGTCCCACCTACCCGACAGATACGCAGTATTTT. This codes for CASSPTYPTDTQYF.

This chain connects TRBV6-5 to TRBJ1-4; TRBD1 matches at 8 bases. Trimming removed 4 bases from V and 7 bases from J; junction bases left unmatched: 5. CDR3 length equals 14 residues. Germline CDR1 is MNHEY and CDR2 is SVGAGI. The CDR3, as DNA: TGTGCCAGCAGTTTAACAGGGGGGAGTGAAAAACTGTTTTTT. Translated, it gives CASSLTGGSEKLFF.

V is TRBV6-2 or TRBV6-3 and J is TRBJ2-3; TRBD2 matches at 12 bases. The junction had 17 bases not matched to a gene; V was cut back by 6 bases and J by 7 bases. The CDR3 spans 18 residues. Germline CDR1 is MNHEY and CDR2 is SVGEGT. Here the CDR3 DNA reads TGTGCCAGCAGCCATCGGGGGTCTAGCGGGGGGGCCGTTAATACGCAGTATTTT. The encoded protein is CASSHRGSSGGAVNTQYF.

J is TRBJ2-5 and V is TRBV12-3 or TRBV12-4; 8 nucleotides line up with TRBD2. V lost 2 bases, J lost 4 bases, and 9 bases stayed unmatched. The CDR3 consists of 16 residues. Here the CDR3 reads CASSLSTGLVPETQYF. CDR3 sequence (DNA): TGTGCCAGCAGTTTATCAACGGGACTAGTCCCAGAGACCCAGTACTTC.

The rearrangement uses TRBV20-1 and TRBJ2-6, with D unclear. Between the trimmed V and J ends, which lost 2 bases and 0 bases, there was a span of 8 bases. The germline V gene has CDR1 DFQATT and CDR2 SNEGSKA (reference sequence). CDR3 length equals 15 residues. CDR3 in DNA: TGCAGTGCTAGAAGACGGGTCTCTGGGGCCAACGTCCTGACTTTC. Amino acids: CSARRRVSGANVLTF.

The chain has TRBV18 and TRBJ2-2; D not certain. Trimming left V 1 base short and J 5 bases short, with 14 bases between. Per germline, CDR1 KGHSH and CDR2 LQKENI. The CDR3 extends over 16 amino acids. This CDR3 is CASSPHRVPETGELFF. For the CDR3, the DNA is TGTGCCAGCTCACCACACCGGGTCCCGGAGACCGGGGAGCTGTTTTTT.

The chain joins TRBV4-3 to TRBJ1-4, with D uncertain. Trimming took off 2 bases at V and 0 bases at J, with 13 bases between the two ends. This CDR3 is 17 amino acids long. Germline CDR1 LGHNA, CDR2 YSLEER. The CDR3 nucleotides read TGCGCCAGCAGCCAAAGCGACACTTCCTCAACTAATGAAAAACTGTTTTTT. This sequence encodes CASSQSDTSSTNEKLFF.

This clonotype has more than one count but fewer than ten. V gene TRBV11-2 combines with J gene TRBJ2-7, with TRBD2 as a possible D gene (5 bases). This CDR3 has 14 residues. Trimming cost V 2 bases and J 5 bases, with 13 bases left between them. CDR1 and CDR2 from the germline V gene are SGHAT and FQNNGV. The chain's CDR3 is CASSLREGWNEQYF. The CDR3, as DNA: TGTGCCAGCAGCTTACGAGAGGGATGGAACGAGCAGTACTTC.

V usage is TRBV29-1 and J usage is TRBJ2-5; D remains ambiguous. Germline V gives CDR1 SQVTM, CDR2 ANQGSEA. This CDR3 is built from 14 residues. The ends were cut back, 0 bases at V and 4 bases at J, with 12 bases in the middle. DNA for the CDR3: TGCAGCGTTGAAGATGGTAAGGGTGGAGAGACCCAGTACTTC. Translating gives CSVEDGKGGETQYF.